The rows below give T cell receptor beta chains drawn from one sample of a study of T cell responses to AZD1222 COVID-19 vaccine. The repertoire was sequenced with immunoSEQ multiplex PCR; TCRdb's copy has only in-frame clones and lacks some. The sample includes under 75,000 clones, 85% of them seen just once. The sequences come from peripheral blood, collected on day 0 of AZD1222 vaccination. These receptors all stem from an adult in good health. CDR3s include the opening cysteine and the closing phenylalanine or tryptophan. Fields, in order: D gene, J gene, V gene, clone size, CDR3 DNA, CDR3 protein. A D gene is named only where the DNA matches it firmly. The size field is filled for only some rows; it gives once, few, many or a size class.

D gene: TRBD1; J gene: TRBJ1-5; V gene: TRBV10-3; clone size: once; CDR3 DNA: TGTGCCATCCAGGGACAGGGGGATCAGCCCCAGCATTTT; CDR3 protein: CAIQGQGDQPQHF
D gene: .; J gene: TRBJ1-1; V gene: TRBV5-1; clone size: .; CDR3 DNA: TGCGCCAGCAGCCCTCTCAGGGACACTGAAGCTTTCTTT; CDR3 protein: CASSPLRDTEAFF
D gene: .; J gene: TRBJ2-3; V gene: TRBV18; clone size: .; CDR3 DNA: TGTGCCAGCTCACCCAGCACAGATACGCAGTATTTT; CDR3 protein: CASSPSTDTQYF
D gene: TRBD1; J gene: TRBJ2-3; V gene: TRBV27; clone size: .; CDR3 DNA: TGTGCCAGCAGTTTATGGGACAGAGATACGCAGTATTTT; CDR3 protein: CASSLWDRDTQYF
D gene: .; J gene: TRBJ1-4; V gene: TRBV6-5; clone size: .; CDR3 DNA: TGTGCCGGGTACGGCGGCTTCGGCGTAAAACTGTTTTTT; CDR3 protein: CAGYGGFGVKLFF
D gene: .; J gene: TRBJ1-5; V gene: TRBV24-1; clone size: few; CDR3 DNA: TGTGCCCCCTCTACCTTGCCTCAGGGGAAGCCCCAGCATTTT; CDR3 protein: CAPSTLPQGKPQHF
D gene: .; J gene: TRBJ2-5; V gene: TRBV3-1/TRBV3-2; clone size: once; CDR3 DNA: TGTGCCAGCAGCCACCCCGGGACATTCGGGGAGACCCAGTACTTC; CDR3 protein: CASSHPGTFGETQYF
D gene: .; J gene: TRBJ1-1; V gene: TRBV9; clone size: .; CDR3 DNA: TGTGCCAGCAGCGAAGACGGGAACACTGAAGCTTTCTTT; CDR3 protein: CASSEDGNTEAFF
D gene: .; J gene: TRBJ2-5; V gene: TRBV3-1/TRBV3-2; clone size: .; CDR3 DNA: TGTGCCAGCAGCTTCAGGGCTGAGACCCAGTACTTC; CDR3 protein: CASSFRAETQYF
D gene: .; J gene: TRBJ1-2; V gene: TRBV29-1; clone size: .; CDR3 DNA: TGCAGCGTTGTCCGGGGGGCGGCCAACTATGGCTACACCTTC; CDR3 protein: CSVVRGAANYGYTF
D gene: TRBD1; J gene: TRBJ2-7; V gene: TRBV10-3; clone size: .; CDR3 DNA: TGTGCCACCACCGACAGGGCCAGCTCCTACGAGCAGTACTTC; CDR3 protein: CATTDRASSYEQYF
D gene: .; J gene: TRBJ2-6; V gene: TRBV9; clone size: .; CDR3 DNA: TGTGCCAGCAGCGTAGACCCCTCTGGGGCCAACGTCCTGACTTTC; CDR3 protein: CASSVDPSGANVLTF
D gene: .; J gene: TRBJ2-5; V gene: TRBV5-3; clone size: .; CDR3 DNA: TGTGCCAGAAGCCCCAGGGGTAACCAAGAGACCCAGTACTTC; CDR3 protein: CARSPRGNQETQYF
D gene: .; J gene: TRBJ1-1; V gene: TRBV6-1; clone size: .; CDR3 DNA: TGTGCCAGCAGCGAAGGGCGGACTGAAGCTTTCTTT; CDR3 protein: CASSEGRTEAFF
D gene: .; J gene: TRBJ1-4; V gene: TRBV9; clone size: .; CDR3 DNA: TGTGCCAGCAGCGTAGGTGGAGCTCGAGGTGAAAAACTGTTTTTT; CDR3 protein: CASSVGGARGEKLFF
D gene: .; J gene: TRBJ2-2; V gene: TRBV6-5; clone size: .; CDR3 DNA: TGTGCCAGCAGCTCCACAGGGAACACCGGGGAGCTGTTTTTT; CDR3 protein: CASSSTGNTGELFF
D gene: TRBD1; J gene: TRBJ1-2; V gene: TRBV25-1; clone size: .; CDR3 DNA: TGTGCCAGCACCGACCGGGACAGGGGGTTACGAGGCTATGGCTACACCTTC; CDR3 protein: CASTDRDRGLRGYGYTF
D gene: .; J gene: TRBJ1-3; V gene: TRBV18; clone size: .; CDR3 DNA: TGTGCCAGCTCACCAATCTCAGGGCTCGGAAACACCATATATTTT; CDR3 protein: CASSPISGLGNTIYF
D gene: .; J gene: TRBJ1-3; V gene: TRBV19; clone size: .; CDR3 DNA: TGTGCCAGTATCGGGCAGAATGGAAACACCATATATTTT; CDR3 protein: CASIGQNGNTIYF
D gene: .; J gene: TRBJ1-1; V gene: TRBV19; clone size: .; CDR3 DNA: TGTGCCTCCGACAAGGGTCTGAACACTGAAGCTTTCTTT; CDR3 protein: CASDKGLNTEAFF
D gene: TRBD1; J gene: TRBJ2-1; V gene: TRBV2; clone size: .; CDR3 DNA: TGTGCCAGCAGTGGCGACAGGGGCTCCTACAATGAGCAGTTCTTC; CDR3 protein: CASSGDRGSYNEQFF
D gene: .; J gene: TRBJ2-7; V gene: TRBV30; clone size: .; CDR3 DNA: TGTGCCTGGCGCGATACCAGGGACTACGAGCAGTACTTC; CDR3 protein: CAWRDTRDYEQYF
D gene: .; J gene: TRBJ1-3; V gene: TRBV30; clone size: .; CDR3 DNA: TGTGCCTGGAGTGTACCGGGCAGACCCTACTCTGGAAACACCATATATTTT; CDR3 protein: CAWSVPGRPYSGNTIYF
D gene: .; J gene: TRBJ1-1; V gene: TRBV5-1; clone size: .; CDR3 DNA: TGCGCCAGCAGGCACGACCCTCGTCCGGCAGGGAACACTGAAGCTTTCTTT; CDR3 protein: CASRHDPRPAGNTEAFF
D gene: TRBD1; J gene: TRBJ2-1; V gene: TRBV3-1/TRBV3-2; clone size: once; CDR3 DNA: TGTGCCAGCAGCCCCCGGGACAGGGGTTACAATGAGCAGTTCTTC; CDR3 protein: CASSPRDRGYNEQFF
D gene: .; J gene: TRBJ2-6; V gene: TRBV3-1/TRBV3-2; clone size: .; CDR3 DNA: TGTGCCAGCAGGGCCGTGACAGAGGGAGGTGGGGCCAACGTCCTGACTTTC; CDR3 protein: CASRAVTEGGGANVLTF
D gene: .; J gene: TRBJ1-1; V gene: TRBV18; clone size: .; CDR3 DNA: TGTGCCAGCTCACCACCCGGAGGGGCGGACACTGAAGCTTTCTTT; CDR3 protein: CASSPPGGADTEAFF
D gene: TRBD1; J gene: TRBJ2-1; V gene: TRBV24-1; clone size: .; CDR3 DNA: TGTGCCACCAGTGATCACCCCGGGACAGGGCACAATGAGCAGTTCTTC; CDR3 protein: CATSDHPGTGHNEQFF
D gene: .; J gene: TRBJ1-2; V gene: TRBV7-6; clone size: .; CDR3 DNA: TGTGCCAGCAGCTTAGCGGCAGGGCCCTATGGCTACACCTTC; CDR3 protein: CASSLAAGPYGYTF
D gene: .; J gene: TRBJ1-3; V gene: TRBV23-1; clone size: .; CDR3 DNA: TGCGCCAGCAGTCATGACCCTCCGGCCTCTGGAAACACCATATATTTT; CDR3 protein: CASSHDPPASGNTIYF
D gene: .; J gene: TRBJ1-2; V gene: TRBV9; clone size: .; CDR3 DNA: TGTGCCAGCAGCGGCATCGGCGGCTATGGCTACACCTTC; CDR3 protein: CASSGIGGYGYTF
D gene: .; J gene: TRBJ2-2; V gene: TRBV5-1; clone size: .; CDR3 DNA: TGCGCCAGCGGGACTCAGGGGCCGGACACCGGGGAGCTGTTTTTT; CDR3 protein: CASGTQGPDTGELFF
D gene: .; J gene: TRBJ1-1; V gene: TRBV6-4; clone size: .; CDR3 DNA: TGTGCCAGCAGTGATACAGATCGGGGCACTGAAGCTTTCTTT; CDR3 protein: CASSDTDRGTEAFF
D gene: .; J gene: TRBJ2-7; V gene: TRBV11-3; clone size: .; CDR3 DNA: TGTGCCAGCAGCTCCCTCTCCGAGCAGTACTTC; CDR3 protein: CASSSLSEQYF
D gene: .; J gene: TRBJ2-3; V gene: TRBV7-9; clone size: .; CDR3 DNA: TGTGCCAGCAGCTTACAGGGATACACAGATACGCAGTATTTT; CDR3 protein: CASSLQGYTDTQYF
D gene: .; J gene: TRBJ2-5; V gene: TRBV5-6; clone size: few; CDR3 DNA: TGTGCCAGCAGCGCCGTTCGGGGGAGGTCACAAGAGACCCAGTACTTC; CDR3 protein: CASSAVRGRSQETQYF
D gene: .; J gene: TRBJ1-3; V gene: TRBV30; clone size: .; CDR3 DNA: TGTGCCGGGAGGGTTGCTGGAAACACCATATATTTT; CDR3 protein: CAGRVAGNTIYF
D gene: .; J gene: TRBJ1-1; V gene: TRBV19; clone size: .; CDR3 DNA: TGTGCCAGTAGCCCCCTCGACAGGTTGAACACTGAAGCTTTCTTT; CDR3 protein: CASSPLDRLNTEAFF
D gene: .; J gene: TRBJ2-7; V gene: TRBV7-9; clone size: few; CDR3 DNA: TGTGCCAGCAGCTTGTTTTCTCTCTCAGGGTTTTCCTACGAGCAGTACTTC; CDR3 protein: CASSLFSLSGFSYEQYF
D gene: .; J gene: TRBJ2-1; V gene: TRBV21-1; clone size: .; CDR3 DNA: TGTGCCAGCAGCGAAGGACTTTCATACAATGAGCAGTTCTTC; CDR3 protein: CASSEGLSYNEQFF
D gene: .; J gene: TRBJ1-1; V gene: TRBV11-3; clone size: .; CDR3 DNA: TGTGCCAGCAGCCTCACTACAAGGACTGAAGCTTTCTTT; CDR3 protein: CASSLTTRTEAFF
D gene: TRBD2; J gene: TRBJ2-3; V gene: TRBV4-2; clone size: once; CDR3 DNA: TGTGCCAGCAGCCAAGATCGGGATAGCGGGACCAGCACAGATACGCAGTATTTT; CDR3 protein: CASSQDRDSGTSTDTQYF
D gene: TRBD1; J gene: TRBJ2-1; V gene: TRBV7-6; clone size: .; CDR3 DNA: TGTGCCAGCAGCTTAGCCCCGACAGGGAATTTTGGCAATGAGCAGTTCTTC; CDR3 protein: CASSLAPTGNFGNEQFF
D gene: .; J gene: TRBJ2-7; V gene: TRBV6-5; clone size: .; CDR3 DNA: TGTGCCAGCAGTTACAGTGACTCCTACGAGCAGTACTTC; CDR3 protein: CASSYSDSYEQYF
D gene: TRBD2; J gene: TRBJ2-7; V gene: TRBV29-1; clone size: .; CDR3 DNA: TGCAGCGTTGAAGAAGGGACTAGCGGGGGTTACGAGCAGTACTTC; CDR3 protein: CSVEEGTSGGYEQYF
D gene: .; J gene: TRBJ1-5; V gene: TRBV7-8; clone size: .; CDR3 DNA: TGTGCCAGCAGTTCAGATGGGGGGGCATGGCAGCCCCAGCATTTT; CDR3 protein: CASSSDGGAWQPQHF
D gene: .; J gene: TRBJ1-2; V gene: TRBV7-8; clone size: .; CDR3 DNA: TGTGCCAGCAGCCGGGACCGAAACTATGGCTACACCTTC; CDR3 protein: CASSRDRNYGYTF
D gene: .; J gene: TRBJ1-1; V gene: TRBV18; clone size: .; CDR3 DNA: TGTGCCAGCCCGCAGGAAGCTTTCTTT; CDR3 protein: CASPQEAFF